This T cell receptor beta chain was profiled in a study of blood T cell repertoires in COVID-19. Study details: Some COVID-19 samples were acute and others convalescent; all came from the United States, Italy and Spain. From T cells, B-cell-depleted T cells, or PBMCs came the material, which was cDNA or gDNA.

Per the original methods: Amplification of reference gene primers was used by the study to estimate nucleated cell counts. The assay was immunoSEQ multiplex PCR, and TCRdb's table has in-frame clones only and misses some. That table is the source of V, J and clone size, and D and trimming were worked out from the DNA. This table holds tens of thousands of clones, approximately 80% found once. The CDR3 is made up of 15 amino acids. The germline V gene has CDR1 MDHEN and CDR2 SYDVKM. The V and J ends lost 6 bases and 5 bases, in that order; junction bases with no gene match: 10. Seattle participants joined during active infection and were tracked over time.

This chain uses TRBV28 with TRBJ2-5; TRBD1 aligns across 9 bases. Sequenced input: peripheral blood. The sequence was collected from a man between 65 and 80 years old with COVID-19, enrolled during active disease. CDR3 protein: CASSRPGQGSETQYF. The DNA of the CDR3 is TGTGCCAGCAGCCGTCCGGGACAGGGTAGCGAGACCCAGTACTTC.